This TCR beta chain was observed in a study of shared clonotypes between healthy human individuals. Assay: immunoSEQ multiplex PCR; the TCRdb copy retains only in-frame clones and omits some. The sample holds 2 million to 2.5 million clones, around 90% seen once. J was trimmed by 3 bases and V by 6 bases; bases with no gene match: 9. The germline V gene has CDR1 MNHNY and CDR2 SVGAGI (reference sequence). The CDR3 is 15 residues long. Sequencing input: naive CD4+ T cells from PBMCs. The subset: CD45RA+ positively selected. The rearrangement uses TRBV6-6 and TRBJ2-7, with TRBD2 matching 9 bases. This sequence originates from a man aged 18 to 29 in good health. Some clones in this sample may be carry-over from other donors' samples. The CDR3 reads CASSPRLAAVYEQYF. CDR3 bases: TGTGCCAGCAGCCCCAGACTAGCGGCCGTCTACGAGCAGTACTTC.